This TCR beta chain derives from a study of Ad26.COV2.S vaccination and SARS-CoV-2 variants. Sequencing used immunoSEQ multiplex PCR; TCRdb keeps in-frame clones, though not all of them. The table shows hundreds of thousands of clones, with 88% occurring only once. Stated treatment: some 20 received Ad26.COV2.S at low or high dose, single or two shots; several received placebo; per-sample allocation not given. The samples date from day 63 after the first vaccine or placebo injection. The shot given was an Ad26 vector that makes Wuhan-strain SARS-CoV-2 spike. Looked up from germline, CDR1 is SGDLS and CDR2 is YYNGEE. The ends were cut back, 4 bases at V and 4 bases at J, with 14 bases in the middle. The CDR3 runs to 14 residues.

The chain couples TRBV9 to TRBJ1-2; D is perhaps TRBD1 (6 bases). Sequences were derived from peripheral blood, sampled in a trial of Ad26.COV2.S vaccine versus placebo. This sequence was found in a person aged 18-65 years who received the Ad26.COV2.S COVID-19 vaccine or a placebo. The CDR3 DNA reads TGTGCCAGCAGCCTGGACAGTTATAGCTATGGCTACACCTTC. Protein product: CASSLDSYSYGYTF.